This TCR beta chain was recovered during a study of blood T cell repertoires in COVID-19. For the study at large: Donors in the United States, Italy and Spain gave samples during acute or convalescent COVID-19. The cDNA or gDNA used as material had been derived from T cells, B-cell-depleted T cells, or PBMCs.

In the original processing: Amplified reference gene primers provided the basis for estimating nucleated cell counts. Measured with immunoSEQ multiplex PCR; TCRdb has only the in-frame clones, and not every one. V and J calls and clone size are those listed in that table; D and trimming were worked out from the DNA. The profile shows some 120,000 clones, about 80% of them singletons. Unmatched junction bases numbered 6, after V lost 6 bases and J lost 4 bases. The CDR3 is 14 residues long. Germline assignment: CDR1 MNHEY and CDR2 SVGAGI. This clone was seen only once. The receptor comes from a man between 35 and 55 years old with active or convalescent COVID-19. The material sequenced was peripheral blood. The chain employs TRBV6-5 and TRBJ1-3; 7 bases map to TRBD1. In DNA, the CDR3 is TGTGCCAGCAGATCCACAGGGGAAGGAAACACCATATATTTT. As protein: CASRSTGEGNTIYF.